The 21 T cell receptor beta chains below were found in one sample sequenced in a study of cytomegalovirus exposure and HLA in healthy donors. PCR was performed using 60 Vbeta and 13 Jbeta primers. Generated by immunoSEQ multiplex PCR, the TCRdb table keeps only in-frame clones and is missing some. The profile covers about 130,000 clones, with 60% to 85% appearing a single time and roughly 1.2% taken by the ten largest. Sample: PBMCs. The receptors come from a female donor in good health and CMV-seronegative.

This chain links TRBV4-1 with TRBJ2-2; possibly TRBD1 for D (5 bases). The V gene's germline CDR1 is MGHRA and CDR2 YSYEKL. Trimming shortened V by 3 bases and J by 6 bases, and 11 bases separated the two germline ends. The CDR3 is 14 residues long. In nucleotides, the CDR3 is TGCGCCAGCAGCCAGGCGTTAGGGGCCGGGGAGCTGTTTTTT. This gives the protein CASSQALGAGELFF.

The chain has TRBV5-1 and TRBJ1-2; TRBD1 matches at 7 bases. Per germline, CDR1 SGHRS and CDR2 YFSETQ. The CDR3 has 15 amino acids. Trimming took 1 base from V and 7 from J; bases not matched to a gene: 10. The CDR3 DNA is TGCGCCAGCAGCTTGTTAGAGACAGGGTGGGGTGGCTACACCTTC. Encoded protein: CASSLLETGWGGYTF.

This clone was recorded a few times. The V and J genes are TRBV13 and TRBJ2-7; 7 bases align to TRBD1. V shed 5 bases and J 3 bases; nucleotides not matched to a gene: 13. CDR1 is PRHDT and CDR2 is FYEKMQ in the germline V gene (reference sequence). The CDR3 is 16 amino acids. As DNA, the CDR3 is TGTGCCAGCAGCGCCCGAGGTGGCAGGGGGAACTACGAGCAGTACTTC. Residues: CASSARGGRGNYEQYF.

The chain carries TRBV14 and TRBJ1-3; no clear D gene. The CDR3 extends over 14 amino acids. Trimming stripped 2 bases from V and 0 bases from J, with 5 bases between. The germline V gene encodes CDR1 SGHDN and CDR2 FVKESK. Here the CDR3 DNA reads TGTGCCAGCAGCCAATGGCACTCTGGAAACACCATATATTTT. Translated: CASSQWHSGNTIYF.

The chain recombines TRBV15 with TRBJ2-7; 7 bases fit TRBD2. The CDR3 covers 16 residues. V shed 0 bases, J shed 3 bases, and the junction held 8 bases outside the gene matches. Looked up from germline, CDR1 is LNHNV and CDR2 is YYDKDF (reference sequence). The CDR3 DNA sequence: TGTGCCACCAGCAGAGATTCGGGGGGAGCCCGCTACGAGCAGTACTTC. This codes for CATSRDSGGARYEQYF. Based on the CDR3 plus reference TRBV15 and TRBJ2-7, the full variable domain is DAMVIQNPRYQVTQFGKPVTLSCSQTLNHNVMYWYQQKSSQAPKLLFHYYDKDFNNEADTPDNFQSRRPNTSFCFLDIRSPGLGDTAMYLCATSRDSGGARYEQYFGPGTRLTVT.

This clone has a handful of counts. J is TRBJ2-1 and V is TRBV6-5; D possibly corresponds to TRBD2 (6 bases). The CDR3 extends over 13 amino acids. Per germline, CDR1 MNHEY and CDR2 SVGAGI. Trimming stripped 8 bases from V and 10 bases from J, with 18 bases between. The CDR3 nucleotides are TGTGCCAGCGGAGGGTCCGACCGGGGAGAGCAGTTCTTC. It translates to CASGGSDRGEQFF.

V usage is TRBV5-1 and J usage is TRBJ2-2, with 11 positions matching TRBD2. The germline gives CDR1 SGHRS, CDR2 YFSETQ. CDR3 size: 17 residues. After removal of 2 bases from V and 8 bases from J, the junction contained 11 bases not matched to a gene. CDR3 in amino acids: CASSFGTSGGSGGELFF. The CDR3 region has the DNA TGCGCCAGCAGCTTTGGGACTAGCGGCGGTTCTGGAGGGGAGCTGTTTTTT.

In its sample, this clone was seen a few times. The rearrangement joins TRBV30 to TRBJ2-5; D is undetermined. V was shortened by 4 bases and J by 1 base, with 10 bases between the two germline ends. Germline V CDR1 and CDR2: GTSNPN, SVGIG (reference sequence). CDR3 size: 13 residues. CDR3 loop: CAWTYGAQETQYF. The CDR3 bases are TGTGCCTGGACGTATGGAGCCCAAGAGACCCAGTACTTC.

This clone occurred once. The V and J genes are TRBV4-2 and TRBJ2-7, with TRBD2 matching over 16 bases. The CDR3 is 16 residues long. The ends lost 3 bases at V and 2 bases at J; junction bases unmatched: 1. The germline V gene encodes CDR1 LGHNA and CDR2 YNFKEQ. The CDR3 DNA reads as TGTGCCAGCAGCCAGGGGACTAGCGGGGGGGCCTACGAGCAGTACTTC. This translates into CASSQGTSGGAYEQYF.

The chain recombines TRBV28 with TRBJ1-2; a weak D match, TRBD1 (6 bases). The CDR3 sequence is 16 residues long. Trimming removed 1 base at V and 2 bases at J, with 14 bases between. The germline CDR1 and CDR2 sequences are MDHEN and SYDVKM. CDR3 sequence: CASSLSPGAGNYGYTF. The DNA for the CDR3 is TGTGCCAGCAGTTTATCCCCAGGGGCCGGGAACTATGGCTACACCTTC.

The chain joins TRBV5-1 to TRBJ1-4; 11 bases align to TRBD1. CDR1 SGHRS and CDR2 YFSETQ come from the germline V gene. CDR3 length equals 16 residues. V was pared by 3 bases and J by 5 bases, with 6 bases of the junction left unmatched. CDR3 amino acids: CASSSSGTGGNEKLFF. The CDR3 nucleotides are TGCGCCAGCAGCTCATCTGGGACAGGGGGAAATGAAAAACTGTTTTTT. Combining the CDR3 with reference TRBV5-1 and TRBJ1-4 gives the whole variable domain KAGVTQTPRYLIKTRGQQVTLSCSPISGHRSVSWYQQTPGQGLQFLFEYFSETQRNKGNFPGRFSGRQFSNSRSEMNVSTLELGDSALYLCASSSSGTGGNEKLFFGSGTQLSVL.

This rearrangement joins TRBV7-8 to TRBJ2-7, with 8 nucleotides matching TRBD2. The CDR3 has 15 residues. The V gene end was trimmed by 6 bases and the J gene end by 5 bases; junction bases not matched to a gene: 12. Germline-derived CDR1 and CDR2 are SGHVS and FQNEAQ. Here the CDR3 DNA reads TGTGCCAGCAGACTAGCGGCCAGGGATAGCGACGAGCAGTACTTC. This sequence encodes CASRLAARDSDEQYF.

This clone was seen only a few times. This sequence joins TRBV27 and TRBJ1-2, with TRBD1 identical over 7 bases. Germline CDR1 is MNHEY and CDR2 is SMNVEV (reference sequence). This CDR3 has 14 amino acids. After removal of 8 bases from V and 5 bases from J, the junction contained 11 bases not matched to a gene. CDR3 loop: CASAPGGQLYGYTF. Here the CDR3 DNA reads TGTGCCAGCGCGCCAGGGGGGCAATTATATGGCTACACCTTC.

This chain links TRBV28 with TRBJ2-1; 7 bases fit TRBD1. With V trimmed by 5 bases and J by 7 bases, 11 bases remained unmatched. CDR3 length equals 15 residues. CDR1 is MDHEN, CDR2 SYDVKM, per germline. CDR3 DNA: TGTGCCAGCAGTCCCAGGACAGGAGTATTGAATGAGCAGTTCTTC. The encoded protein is CASSPRTGVLNEQFF.

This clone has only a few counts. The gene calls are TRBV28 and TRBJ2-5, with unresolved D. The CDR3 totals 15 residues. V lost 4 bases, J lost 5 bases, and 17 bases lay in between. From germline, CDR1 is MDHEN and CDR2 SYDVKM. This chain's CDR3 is CASSSAASYSETQYF. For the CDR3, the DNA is TGTGCCAGCAGTTCGGCGGCCAGCTACTCGGAGACCCAGTACTTC.

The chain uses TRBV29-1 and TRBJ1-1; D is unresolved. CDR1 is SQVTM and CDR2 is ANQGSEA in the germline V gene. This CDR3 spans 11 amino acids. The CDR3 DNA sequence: TGCATAGCCTCGACGCAAACTGAAGCTTTCTTT. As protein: CIASTQTEAFF. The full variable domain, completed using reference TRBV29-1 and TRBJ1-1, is SAVISQKPSRDICQRGTSLTIQCQVDSQVTMMFWYRQQPGQSLTLIATANQGSEATYESGFVIDKFPISRPNLTFSTLTVSNMSPEDSSIYLCIASTQTEAFFGQGTRLTVV.

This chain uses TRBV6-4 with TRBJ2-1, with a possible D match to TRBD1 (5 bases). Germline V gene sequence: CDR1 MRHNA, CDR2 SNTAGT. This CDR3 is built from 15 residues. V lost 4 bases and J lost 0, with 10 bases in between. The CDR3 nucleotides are TGTGCCAGCAGTGTAGGTGGGGCCTCCTACAATGAGCAGTTCTTC. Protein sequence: CASSVGGASYNEQFF.

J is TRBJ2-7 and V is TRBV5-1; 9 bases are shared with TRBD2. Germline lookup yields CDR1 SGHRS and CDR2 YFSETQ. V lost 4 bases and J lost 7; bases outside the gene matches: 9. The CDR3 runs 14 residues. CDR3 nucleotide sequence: TGCGCCAGCAGCCCGATAGCGGGAGCTGGGGAGCAGTACTTC. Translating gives CASSPIAGAGEQYF.

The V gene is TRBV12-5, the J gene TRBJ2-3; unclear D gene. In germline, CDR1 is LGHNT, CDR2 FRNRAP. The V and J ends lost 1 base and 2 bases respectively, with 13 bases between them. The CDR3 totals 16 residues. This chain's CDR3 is CASGLDGSPFTDTQYF. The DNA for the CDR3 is TGTGCTAGTGGTTTGGACGGGTCTCCCTTCACAGATACGCAGTATTTT.

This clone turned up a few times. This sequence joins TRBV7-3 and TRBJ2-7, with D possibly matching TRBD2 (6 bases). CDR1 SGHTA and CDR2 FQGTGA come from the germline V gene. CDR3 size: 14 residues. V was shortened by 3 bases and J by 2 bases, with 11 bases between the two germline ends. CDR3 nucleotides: TGTGCCAGCAGCTTGCTAGCGCCCACCTACGAGCAGTACTTC. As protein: CASSLLAPTYEQYF.

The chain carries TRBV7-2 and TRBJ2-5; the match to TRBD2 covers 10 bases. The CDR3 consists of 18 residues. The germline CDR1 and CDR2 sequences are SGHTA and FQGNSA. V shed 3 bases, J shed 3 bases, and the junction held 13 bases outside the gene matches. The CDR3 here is CASSFSPHLLAGEETQYF. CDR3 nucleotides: TGTGCCAGCAGCTTCTCACCCCACCTGCTAGCGGGGGAAGAGACCCAGTACTTC.